The subject of this entry is one T cell receptor (beta chain). The V and J ends lost 1 base and 2 bases respectively, with 6 bases between them. The CDR3 is 13 amino acids. Germline V CDR1 and CDR2: LGHNA, YNFKEQ. Unsorted whole blood served as the source of blood RNA, and germline DNA was extracted as well. The record originates from a study of tumor-infiltrating lymphocytes in primary liver carcinoma. A constant-region primer primed TCR beta cDNA synthesis from 400 to 600 ng of total RNA. Nested multiplex PCR, run for three rounds with slightly modified ARM-PCR, yielded TCR beta libraries. Two initial PCR rounds of about 10 cycles each paired TRBV1-TRBV30 forward primers with a C-beta reverse primer. TCRdb recomputed calls from the multiplex PCR reads with MiXCR, one row per CDR3 protein. Of about 300,000 distinct CDR3 sequences listed, less than 75% are singletons.

The sample consisted of peripheral blood. This rearrangement joins TRBV4-2 to TRBJ2-7; D ambiguous. This TCR derives from a man aged 35-49 years with primary liver carcinoma and hepatitis B virus infection. CDR3 loop: CASSQGFTYEQYF. The CDR3, as DNA: TGTGCCAGCAGCCAAGGTTTCACCTACGAGCAGTACTTC.